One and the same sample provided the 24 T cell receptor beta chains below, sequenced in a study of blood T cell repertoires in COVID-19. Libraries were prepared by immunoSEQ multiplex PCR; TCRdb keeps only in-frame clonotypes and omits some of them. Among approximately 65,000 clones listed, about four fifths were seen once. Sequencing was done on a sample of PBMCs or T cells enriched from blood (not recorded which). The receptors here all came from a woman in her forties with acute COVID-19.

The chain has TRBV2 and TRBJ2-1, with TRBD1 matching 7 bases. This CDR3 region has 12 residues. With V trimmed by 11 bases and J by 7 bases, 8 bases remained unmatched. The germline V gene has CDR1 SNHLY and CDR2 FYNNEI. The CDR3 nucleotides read TGTGCCGGAGAGGGACAGCCAAATGAGCAGTTCTTC. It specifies CAGEGQPNEQFF.

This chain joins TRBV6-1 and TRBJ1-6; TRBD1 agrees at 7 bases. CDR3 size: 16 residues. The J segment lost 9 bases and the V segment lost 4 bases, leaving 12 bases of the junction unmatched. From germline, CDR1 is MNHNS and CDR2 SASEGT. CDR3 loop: CASSVGNRGFGSPLHF. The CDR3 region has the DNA TGTGCCAGCAGTGTAGGTAACAGGGGATTCGGTTCACCCCTCCACTTT.

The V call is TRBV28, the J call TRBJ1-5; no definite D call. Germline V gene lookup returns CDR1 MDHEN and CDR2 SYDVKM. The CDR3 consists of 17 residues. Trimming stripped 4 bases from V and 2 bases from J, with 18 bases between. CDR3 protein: CASSSLARAGGNQPQHF. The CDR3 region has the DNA TGTGCCAGCAGTTCCCTCGCTCGGGCCGGGGGCAATCAGCCCCAGCATTTT.

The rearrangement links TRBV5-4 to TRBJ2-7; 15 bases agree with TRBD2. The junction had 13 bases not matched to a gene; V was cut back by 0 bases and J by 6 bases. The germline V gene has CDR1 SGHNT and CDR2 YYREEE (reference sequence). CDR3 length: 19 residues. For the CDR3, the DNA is TGTGCCAGCAGCTTGGTGGGACTAGCGGGAGGCACAACAAGCGGCGAGCAGTACTTC. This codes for CASSLVGLAGGTTSGEQYF.

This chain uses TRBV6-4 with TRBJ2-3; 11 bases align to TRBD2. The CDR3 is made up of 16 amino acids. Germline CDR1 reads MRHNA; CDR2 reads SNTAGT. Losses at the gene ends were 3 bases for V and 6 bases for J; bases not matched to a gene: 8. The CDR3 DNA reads TGTGCCAGCAGTGAAGTAGCGGGGGGGATTCGGGATACGCAGTATTTT. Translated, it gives CASSEVAGGIRDTQYF.

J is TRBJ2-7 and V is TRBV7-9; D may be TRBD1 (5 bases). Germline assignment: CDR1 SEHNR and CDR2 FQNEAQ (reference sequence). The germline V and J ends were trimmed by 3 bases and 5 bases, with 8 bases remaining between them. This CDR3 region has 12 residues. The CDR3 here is CASSFFRDEQYF. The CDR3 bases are TGTGCCAGCAGCTTTTTCAGGGACGAGCAGTACTTC.

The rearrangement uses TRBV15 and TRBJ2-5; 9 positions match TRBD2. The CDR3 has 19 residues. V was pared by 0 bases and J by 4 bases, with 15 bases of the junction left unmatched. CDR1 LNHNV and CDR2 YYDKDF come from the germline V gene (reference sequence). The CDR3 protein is CATSRDKSVAGDPRETQYF. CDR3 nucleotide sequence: TGTGCCACCAGCAGAGATAAGAGCGTAGCGGGGGATCCCCGAGAGACCCAGTACTTC. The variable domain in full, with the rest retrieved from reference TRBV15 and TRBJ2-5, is DAMVIQNPRYQVTQFGKPVTLSCSQTLNHNVMYWYQQKSSQAPKLLFHYYDKDFNNEADTPDNFQSRRPNTSFCFLDIRSPGLGDTAMYLCATSRDKSVAGDPRETQYFGPGTRLLVL.

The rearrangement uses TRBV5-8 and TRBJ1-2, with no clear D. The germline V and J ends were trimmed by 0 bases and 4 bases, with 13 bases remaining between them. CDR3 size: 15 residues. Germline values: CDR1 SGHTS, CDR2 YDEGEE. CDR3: CASSLGAGWGYGYTF. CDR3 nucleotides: TGTGCCAGCAGCTTGGGTGCGGGATGGGGCTATGGCTACACCTTC.

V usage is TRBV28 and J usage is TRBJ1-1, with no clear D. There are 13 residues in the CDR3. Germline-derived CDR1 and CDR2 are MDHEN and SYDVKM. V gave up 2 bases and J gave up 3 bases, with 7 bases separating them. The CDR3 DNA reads TGTGCCAGCAGTTTAAGCGGGGACACTGAAGCTTTCTTT. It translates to CASSLSGDTEAFF.

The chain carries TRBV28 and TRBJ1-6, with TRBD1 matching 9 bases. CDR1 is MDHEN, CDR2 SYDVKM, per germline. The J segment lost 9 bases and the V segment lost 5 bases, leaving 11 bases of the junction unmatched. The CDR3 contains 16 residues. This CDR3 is CASSTGTGQFGSPLHF. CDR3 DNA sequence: TGTGCCAGCAGTACCGGGACAGGGCAGTTTGGTTCACCCCTCCACTTT.

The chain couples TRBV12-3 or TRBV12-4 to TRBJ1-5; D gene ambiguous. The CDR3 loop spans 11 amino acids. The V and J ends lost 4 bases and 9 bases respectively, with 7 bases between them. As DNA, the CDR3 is TGTGCCAGCAGTTCCCCGGGGCCCCAGCATTTT. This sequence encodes CASSSPGPQHF.

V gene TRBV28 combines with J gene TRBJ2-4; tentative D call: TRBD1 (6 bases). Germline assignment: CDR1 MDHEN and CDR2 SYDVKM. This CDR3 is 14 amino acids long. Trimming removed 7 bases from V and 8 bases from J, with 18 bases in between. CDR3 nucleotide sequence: TGTGCCAGCAATCGTCGAGGGGGTTGGGACATTCAGTACTTC. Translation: CASNRRGGWDIQYF.

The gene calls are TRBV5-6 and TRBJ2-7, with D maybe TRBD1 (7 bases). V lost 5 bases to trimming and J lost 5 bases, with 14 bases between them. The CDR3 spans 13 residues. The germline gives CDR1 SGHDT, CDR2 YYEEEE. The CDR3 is CASRRQGGHEQYF. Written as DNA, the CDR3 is TGTGCCAGCAGACGACAGGGAGGCCACGAGCAGTACTTC.

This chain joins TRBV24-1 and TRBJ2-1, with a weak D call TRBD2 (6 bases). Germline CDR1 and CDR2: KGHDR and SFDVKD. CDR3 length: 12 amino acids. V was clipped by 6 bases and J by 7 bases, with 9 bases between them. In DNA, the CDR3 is TGTGCCACCAGTTTGGAGGGGAATGAGCAGTTCTTC. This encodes CATSLEGNEQFF.

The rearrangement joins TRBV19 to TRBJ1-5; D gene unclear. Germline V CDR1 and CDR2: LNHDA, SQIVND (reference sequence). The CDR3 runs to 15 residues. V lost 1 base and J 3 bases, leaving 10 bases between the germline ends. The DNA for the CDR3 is TGTGCCAGTAGTATAGGGGAGCGGATCAATCAGCCCCAGCATTTT. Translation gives CASSIGERINQPQHF. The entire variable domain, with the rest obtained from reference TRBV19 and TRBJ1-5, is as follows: DGGITQSPKYLFRKEGQNVTLSCEQNLNHDAMYWYRQDPGQGLRLIYYSQIVNDFQKGDIAEGYSVSREKKESFPLTVTSAQKNPTAFYLCASSIGERINQPQHFGDGTRLSIL.

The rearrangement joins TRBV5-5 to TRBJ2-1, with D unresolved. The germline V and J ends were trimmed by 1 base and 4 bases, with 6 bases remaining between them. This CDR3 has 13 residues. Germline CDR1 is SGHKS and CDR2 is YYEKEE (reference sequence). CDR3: CASSLIQYNEQFF. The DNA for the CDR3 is TGTGCCAGCAGCTTGATCCAGTACAATGAGCAGTTCTTC.

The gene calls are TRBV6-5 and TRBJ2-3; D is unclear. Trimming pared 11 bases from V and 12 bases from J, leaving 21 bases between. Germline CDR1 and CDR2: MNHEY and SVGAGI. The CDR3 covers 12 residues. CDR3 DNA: TGTGCCTCACACCCGTCAAGTGGTCGTCAGTATTTT. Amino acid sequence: CASHPSSGRQYF.

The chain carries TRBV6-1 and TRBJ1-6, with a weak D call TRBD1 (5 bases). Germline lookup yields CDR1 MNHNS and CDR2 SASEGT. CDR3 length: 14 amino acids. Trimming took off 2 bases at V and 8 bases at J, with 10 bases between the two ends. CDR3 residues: CASSELSRDSPLHF. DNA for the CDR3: TGTGCCAGCAGTGAATTGAGCAGGGATTCACCCCTCCACTTT.

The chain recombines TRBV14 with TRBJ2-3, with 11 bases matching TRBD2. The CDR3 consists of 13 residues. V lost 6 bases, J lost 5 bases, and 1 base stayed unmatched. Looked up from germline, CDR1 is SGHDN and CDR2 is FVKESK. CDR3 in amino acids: CASRLAGVDTQYF. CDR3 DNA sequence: TGTGCCAGCAGACTAGCGGGAGTAGATACGCAGTATTTT.

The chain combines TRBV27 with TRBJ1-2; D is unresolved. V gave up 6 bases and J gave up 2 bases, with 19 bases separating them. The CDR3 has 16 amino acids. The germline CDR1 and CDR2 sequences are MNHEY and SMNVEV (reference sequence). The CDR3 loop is CASSPLPLSLNYGYTF. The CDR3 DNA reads TGTGCCAGCAGCCCCCTTCCCCTATCGCTCAACTATGGCTACACCTTC.

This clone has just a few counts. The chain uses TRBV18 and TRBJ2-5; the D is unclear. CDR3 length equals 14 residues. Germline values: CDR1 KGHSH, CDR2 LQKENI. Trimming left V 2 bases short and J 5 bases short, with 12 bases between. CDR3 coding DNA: TGTGCCAGCTCACCATTACCTCCCGGGGAGACCCAGTACTTC. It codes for CASSPLPPGETQYF.

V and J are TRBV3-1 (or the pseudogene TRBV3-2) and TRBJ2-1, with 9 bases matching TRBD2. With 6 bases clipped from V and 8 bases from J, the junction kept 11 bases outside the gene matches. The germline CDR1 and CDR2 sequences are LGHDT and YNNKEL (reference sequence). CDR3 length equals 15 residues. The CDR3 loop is CASRRLGGRADEQFF. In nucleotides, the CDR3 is TGTGCCAGCAGGCGCTTGGGCGGGAGGGCAGATGAGCAGTTCTTC.

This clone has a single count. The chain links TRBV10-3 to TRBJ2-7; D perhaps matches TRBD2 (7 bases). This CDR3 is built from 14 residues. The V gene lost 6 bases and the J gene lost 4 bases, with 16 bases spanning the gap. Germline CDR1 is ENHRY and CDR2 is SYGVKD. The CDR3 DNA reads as TGTGCCATCAGGCCTGGGGAGGGGGGTTACGAGCAGTACGTC. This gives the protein CAIRPGEGGYEQYV.

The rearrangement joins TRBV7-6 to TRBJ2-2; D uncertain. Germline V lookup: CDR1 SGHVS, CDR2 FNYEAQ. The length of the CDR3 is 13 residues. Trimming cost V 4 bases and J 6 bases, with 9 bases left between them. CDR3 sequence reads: CASSSPEPGELFF. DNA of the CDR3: TGTGCCAGCAGCTCCCCTGAGCCCGGGGAGCTGTTTTTT.